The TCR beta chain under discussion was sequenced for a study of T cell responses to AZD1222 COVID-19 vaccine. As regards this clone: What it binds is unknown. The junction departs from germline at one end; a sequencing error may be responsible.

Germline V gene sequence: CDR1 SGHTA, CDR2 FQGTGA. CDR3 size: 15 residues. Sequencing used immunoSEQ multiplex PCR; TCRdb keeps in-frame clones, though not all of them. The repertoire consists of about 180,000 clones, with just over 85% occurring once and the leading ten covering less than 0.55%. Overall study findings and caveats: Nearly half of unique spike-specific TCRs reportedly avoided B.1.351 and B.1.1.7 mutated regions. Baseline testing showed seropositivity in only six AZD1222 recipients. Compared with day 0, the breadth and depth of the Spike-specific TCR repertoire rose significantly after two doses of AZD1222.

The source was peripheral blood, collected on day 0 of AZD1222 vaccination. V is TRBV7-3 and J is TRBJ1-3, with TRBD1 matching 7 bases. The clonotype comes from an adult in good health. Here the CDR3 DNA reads TGTACCAGCAGCTTAACTCCGGGACAGGGAAACACCATATATTTT. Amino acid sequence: CTSSLTPGQGNTIYF. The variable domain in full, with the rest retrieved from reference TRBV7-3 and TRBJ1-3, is GAGVSQTPSNKVTEKGKYVELRCDPISGHTALYWYRQSLGQGPEFLIYFQGTGAADDSGLPNDRFFAVRPEGSVSTLKIQRTERGDSAVYLCTSSLTPGQGNTIYFGEGSWLTVV.